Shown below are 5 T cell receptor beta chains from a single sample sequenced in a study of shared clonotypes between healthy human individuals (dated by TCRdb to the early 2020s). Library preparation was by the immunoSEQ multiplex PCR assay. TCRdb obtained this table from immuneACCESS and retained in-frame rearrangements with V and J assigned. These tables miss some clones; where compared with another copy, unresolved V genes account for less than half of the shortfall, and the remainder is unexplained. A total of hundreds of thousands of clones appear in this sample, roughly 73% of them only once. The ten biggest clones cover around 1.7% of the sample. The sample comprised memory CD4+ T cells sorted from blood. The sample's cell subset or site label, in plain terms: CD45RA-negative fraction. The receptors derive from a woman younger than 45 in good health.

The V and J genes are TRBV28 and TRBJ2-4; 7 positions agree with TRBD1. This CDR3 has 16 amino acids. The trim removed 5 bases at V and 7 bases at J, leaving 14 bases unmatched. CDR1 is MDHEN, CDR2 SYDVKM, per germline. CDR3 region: CASSLYRGAGWNIQYF. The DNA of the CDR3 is TGTGCCAGCAGTCTCTACAGGGGCGCCGGTTGGAACATTCAGTACTTC.

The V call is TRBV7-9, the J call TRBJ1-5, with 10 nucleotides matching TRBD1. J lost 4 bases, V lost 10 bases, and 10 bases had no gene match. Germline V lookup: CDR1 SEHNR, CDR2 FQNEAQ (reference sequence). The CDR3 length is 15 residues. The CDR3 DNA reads TGTGCCACCGGGACAGGGGACTCGAGGAATCAGCCCCAGCATTTT. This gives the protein CATGTGDSRNQPQHF.

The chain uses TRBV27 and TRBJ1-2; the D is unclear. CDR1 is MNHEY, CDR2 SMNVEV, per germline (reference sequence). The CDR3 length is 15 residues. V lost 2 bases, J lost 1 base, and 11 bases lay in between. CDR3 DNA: TGTGCCAGCAGTTTAAGGGCAGCTAGTAACTATGGCTACACCTTC. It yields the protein CASSLRAASNYGYTF.

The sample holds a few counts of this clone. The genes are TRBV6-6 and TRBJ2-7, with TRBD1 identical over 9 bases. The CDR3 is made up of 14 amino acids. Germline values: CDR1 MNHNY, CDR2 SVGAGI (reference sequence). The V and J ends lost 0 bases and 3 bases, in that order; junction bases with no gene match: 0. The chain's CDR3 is CASSYSDRGYEQYF. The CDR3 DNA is TGTGCCAGCAGTTACTCGGACAGGGGCTACGAGCAGTACTTC.

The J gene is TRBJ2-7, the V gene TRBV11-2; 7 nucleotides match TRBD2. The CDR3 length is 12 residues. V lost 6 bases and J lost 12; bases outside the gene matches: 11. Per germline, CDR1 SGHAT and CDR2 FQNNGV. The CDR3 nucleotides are TGTGCCAGCAGTCGAGGACTAGACCTCCGGTACTTC. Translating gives CASSRGLDLRYF.